These 13 T cell receptor beta chains came from one sample sequenced in a study of cytomegalovirus exposure and HLA in healthy donors (dated by TCRdb to 2017 to 2019). The library came from the immunoSEQ multiplex PCR assay. The multiplex PCR relied on a mix of 60 forward primers for TCR Vbeta segments and 13 reverse primers for TCR Jbeta segments. Held by TCRdb, this immuneACCESS table contains in-frame sequences only and omits some clones. Under half of the omission traces to an unresolved V gene where checked; the cause of the rest is unknown. This sample lists 120,000 to 150,000 clones; roughly 62% were detected once. Over 1.5% of the sample is taken by the ten largest. Sequenced input: PBMCs. Receptors originate from a male donor in good health and CMV-seronegative.

V and J are TRBV7-3 and TRBJ1-2; weak D call: TRBD1 (5 bases). The V end was cut by 6 bases, the J end by 0 bases, with 14 bases between. CDR1 is SGHTA, CDR2 FQGTGA, per germline. This CDR3 region has 15 residues. CDR3 coding DNA: TGTGCCAGCAGTTTCTCCGACAGAGCTAACTATGGCTACACCTTC. Its translation is CASSFSDRANYGYTF.

V usage is TRBV13 and J usage is TRBJ2-1; no firm D call. Per the germline V gene, CDR1 is PRHDT and CDR2 is FYEKMQ (reference sequence). The CDR3 loop spans 13 amino acids. V was clipped by 0 bases and J by 7 bases, with 7 bases between them. CDR3 nucleotides: TGTGCCAGCAGCTTAGGGCAGGCGAATGAGCAGTTCTTC. This codes for CASSLGQANEQFF.

V gene TRBV29-1 combines with J gene TRBJ2-1, with D tentatively TRBD1 (6 bases). Germline V gene lookup returns CDR1 SQVTM and CDR2 ANQGSEA. The CDR3 runs 18 residues. V was cut by 0 bases and J by 4 bases, with 22 bases left in between. CDR3 in amino acids: CSVEDLFRTGSEYNEQFF. The CDR3 nucleotides read TGCAGCGTTGAAGATCTTTTCCGAACAGGGAGTGAGTACAATGAGCAGTTCTTC.

The chain links TRBV6-6 to TRBJ1-5, with 11 bases fitting TRBD1. Germline assignment: CDR1 MNHNY and CDR2 SVGAGI (reference sequence). The junction had 5 bases not matched to a gene; V was cut back by 6 bases and J by 4 bases. CDR3 length: 15 amino acids. In DNA, the CDR3 is TGTGCCAGCAGATCGGACAGGGGGCGGAATCAGCCCCAGCATTTT. Its translation: CASRSDRGRNQPQHF.

This clone was detected a few times. The chain recombines TRBV12-1 with TRBJ1-1; no DNA check was done on the table's D call, TRBD1. TRBV12-1 is listed as a pseudogene. The CDR3 runs to 15 residues. For the CDR3, the DNA is TGTTCCAGCAGCTTTGACAGCAGAGAGAACACTGAAGCTTTCTTT. Its protein is CSSSFDSRENTEAFF.

The genes are TRBV27 and TRBJ1-5; D might be TRBD1 (5 bases). Germline V gene sequence: CDR1 MNHEY, CDR2 SMNVEV (reference sequence). With 1 base removed from V and 0 bases from J, the gap between germline ends came to 13 bases. The CDR3 length is 17 residues. In DNA form, the CDR3 reads TGTGCCAGCAGTTTATTCGGGGGTACCGCTAGCAATCAGCCCCAGCATTTT. Amino acids: CASSLFGGTASNQPQHF.

This clone has just a few counts. The V call is TRBV19, the J call TRBJ2-7; 10 bases agree with TRBD1. Losses at the gene ends were 3 bases for V and 7 bases for J; bases not matched to a gene: 9. Germline CDR1 and CDR2: LNHDA and SQIVND (reference sequence). The CDR3 loop spans 15 amino acids. This chain's CDR3 is CASSIDGQGVWEQYF. DNA for the CDR3: TGTGCCAGTAGTATCGATGGACAGGGGGTTTGGGAGCAGTACTTC.

The chain recombines TRBV18 with TRBJ2-1; 9 bases fit TRBD2. CDR1 is KGHSH, CDR2 LQKENI, per germline. The CDR3 runs 13 residues. The V and J ends lost 5 bases and 15 bases, in that order; junction bases with no gene match: 11. Here the CDR3 reads CASSSASGDPSFF. CDR3 in DNA: TGTGCCAGCTCATCGGCTAGCGGGGACCCTTCGTTCTTC.

The CDR3 sequence is CASSVTGIVSTDTQYF. The CDR3 bases are TGCGCCAGCAGCGTTACAGGGATTGTAAGCACAGATACGCAGTATTTT. This chain connects TRBV5-1 to TRBJ2-3; D might be TRBD1 (6 bases). The V end lost 4 bases, the J end lost 0 bases, and 15 bases lay between the germline ends. Germline values: CDR1 SGHRS, CDR2 YFSETQ. CDR3 length equals 16 residues. Together with reference TRBV5-1 and TRBJ2-3, the CDR3 gives the full variable domain: KAGVTQTPRYLIKTRGQQVTLSCSPISGHRSVSWYQQTPGQGLQFLFEYFSETQRNKGNFPGRFSGRQFSNSRSEMNVSTLELGDSALYLCASSVTGIVSTDTQYFGPGTRLTVL.

This clone was counted a single time. The chain combines TRBV19 with TRBJ2-5; D is ambiguous. Between the trimmed V and J ends, which lost 4 bases and 2 bases, there was a span of 8 bases. CDR1 and CDR2 (germline): LNHDA, SQIVND (reference sequence). The CDR3 totals 13 residues. DNA for the CDR3: TGTGCCAGTAGTAGACTCTCGCAAGAGACCCAGTACTTC. Amino acid sequence: CASSRLSQETQYF.

The genes are TRBV27 and TRBJ2-1; TRBD1 aligns across 7 bases. V gave up 4 bases and J gave up 2 bases; unmatched junction bases: 8. The length of the CDR3 is 16 residues. Looked up from germline, CDR1 is MNHEY and CDR2 is SMNVEV (reference sequence). The CDR3 loop is CASSSWDSRTYNEQFF. The CDR3 nucleotides are TGTGCCAGCAGTTCCTGGGACAGCCGAACCTACAATGAGCAGTTCTTC.

V and J are TRBV29-1 and TRBJ2-7; D is unclear. The length of the CDR3 is 13 residues. Germline CDR1 SQVTM, CDR2 ANQGSEA. The germline V and J ends were trimmed by 0 bases and 4 bases, with 10 bases remaining between them. Here the CDR3 DNA reads TGCAGCGTTGAAGATCCTCTCCTATACGAGCAGTACTTC. This encodes CSVEDPLLYEQYF.

This clone was observed a few times. This chain connects TRBV19 to TRBJ1-4; TRBD1 aligns across 8 bases. This CDR3 is 14 amino acids long. CDR1 is LNHDA, CDR2 SQIVND, per germline (reference sequence). Trimming cost V 2 bases and J 9 bases; bases outside gene matches: 5. In DNA, the CDR3 is TGTGCCAGTAGTATACCAGGGGGCAGGAAAAAACTGTTTTTT. This sequence encodes CASSIPGGRKKLFF.